This TCR beta chain originates from a study of T cell changes during pregnancy in multiple sclerosis. The table lists this clone with a count of one. Germline lookup yields CDR1 SGHVS and CDR2 FQNEAQ. This CDR3 is 17 amino acids long. V was trimmed by 1 base and J by 0 bases, leaving 10 bases between them. Only in-frame clones appear in the TCRdb table, and some are missing; sequencing was by immunoSEQ multiplex PCR. This table has over 35,000 clones, nearly 90% appearing once. Sequencing was performed on CD4+ T cells from peripheral blood mononuclear cells, taken after pregnancy. V usage is TRBV7-8 and J usage is TRBJ1-6; D uncertain. The receptor's source is a female donor with multiple sclerosis, enrolled in a pregnancy study. The CDR3 sequence is CASSLVPLSSYNSPLHF. DNA for the CDR3: TGTGCCAGCAGCTTAGTCCCCCTCAGCTCCTATAATTCACCCCTCCACTTT.